This T cell receptor beta chain comes out of a study of human T cells and chemical hapten exposure. For the study at large: Patch tests containing 0.01% DPC, applied to the upper back, were read at 6 days. Minor volume differences among pooled libraries chiefly drove per-sample TCR yield variation.

TCRdb itself ran the RACE reads through MiXCR, one entry per CDR3 protein. In the table there are around 150,000 distinct CDR3 sequences, about 30% of which are singletons. Time point in this sample: patch test 3, about 24 weeks after DPC sensitization. Treatment denoted: therapeutic diphenylcyclopropenone sensitization with weekly scalp DPC. Total RNA extraction was carried out from unfractionated whole blood. The sample was whole blood, taken in connection with sensitization to the hapten diphenylcyclopropenone (DPC). This clonotype originated in a woman aged 18-29 years with alopecia areata. Some clones in this sample may be carry-over from other donors' samples.

CDR3 region: CASSPGGAGMQYF. For the CDR3, the DNA is TGTGCCAGCAGCCCAGGGGGCGCCGGAATGCAGTACTTC. The J gene is TRBJ2-7, the V gene TRBV7-3, with 8 bases identical to TRBD1. Germline V gives CDR1 SGHTA, CDR2 FQGTGA. With 5 bases clipped from V and 9 bases from J, the junction kept 9 bases outside the gene matches. The CDR3 is 13 amino acids.